Sequencing of this T cell receptor beta chain was carried out in a study of T cell repertoires in cytomegalovirus infection. Overall study: Based on public TCR beta signatures, there were indications of CMV infection and of a matching HLA type.

Trimming cost V 7 bases and J 4 bases, with 10 bases left between them. The CDR3 runs 13 residues. CDR1 and CDR2 (germline): SEHNR, FQNEAQ (reference sequence). In TCRdb, the reads were re-called with MiXCR into one record per CDR3 protein. Seen here are around 330,000 distinct CDR3 sequences, roughly 15% observed once, and the top ten hold around 13%. This clonotype has only a few counts. The clonotype comes from a human donor in good health (CMV status not recorded). Some clones in this sample may be carry-over from other donors' samples. The chain joins TRBV7-9 to TRBJ2-2; D is unclear. Input material: PBMCs. As DNA, the CDR3 is TGTGCCAGCAAAGGCTCAGGCACCGGGGAGCTGTTTTTT. Protein sequence: CASKGSGTGELFF.